The 5 T cell receptor beta chains given below trace back to one sample, sequenced in a study of blood T cell repertoires in COVID-19. The table came from immunoSEQ multiplex PCR; TCRdb's copy has only in-frame clones and leaves some out. The sample lists roughly 200,000 clones; approximately 91% were seen once. The sample consisted of peripheral blood. The receptors derive from a man in his fifties or sixties with COVID-19, enrolled during active disease.

This chain links TRBV29-1 with TRBJ1-2, with D perhaps matching TRBD1 (6 bases). In germline, CDR1 is SQVTM, CDR2 ANQGSEA. The ends were cut back, 8 bases at V and 6 bases at J, with 13 bases in the middle. The CDR3 has 11 amino acids. CDR3 sequence: CSTHRADGYTF. As DNA, the CDR3 is TGCAGCACCCACAGGGCGGATGGCTACACCTTC.

The V and J genes are TRBV10-1 and TRBJ2-1, with 9 bases aligning to TRBD1. The CDR3 spans 16 residues. Germline V gene sequence: CDR1 WNHNN, CDR2 SYGVQD (reference sequence). The trim removed 4 bases at V and 6 bases at J, leaving 10 bases unmatched. DNA of the CDR3: TGCGCCAGCAGTGGATCCGGGACAGGGAATGTCAATGAGCAGTTCTTC. It yields the protein CASSGSGTGNVNEQFF.

This clone was recorded once. The J gene is TRBJ1-4, the V gene TRBV27; D might be TRBD1 (5 bases). The CDR3 loop spans 15 amino acids. V was clipped by 2 bases and J by 8 bases, with 15 bases between them. Germline CDR1 is MNHEY and CDR2 is SMNVEV (reference sequence). CDR3 in DNA: TGTGCCAGCAGTTTACAAGGCAGGGTTAACGAAAAACTGTTTTTT. Its protein product is CASSLQGRVNEKLFF. The variable domain in full, with the rest retrieved from reference TRBV27 and TRBJ1-4, is EAQVTQNPRYLITVTGKKLTVTCSQNMNHEYMSWYRQDPGLGLRQIYYSMNVEVTDKGDVPEGYKVSRKEKRNFPLILESPSPNQTSLYFCASSLQGRVNEKLFFGSGTQLSVL.

This rearrangement joins TRBV6-5 to TRBJ2-2; D is perhaps TRBD2 (6 bases). Trimming took off 0 bases at V and 5 bases at J, with 13 bases between the two ends. There are 16 residues in the CDR3. The germline V gene encodes CDR1 MNHEY and CDR2 SVGAGI. CDR3 amino acids: CASSYSPGSETGELFF. Here the CDR3 DNA reads TGTGCCAGCAGTTACTCCCCCGGGAGTGAGACCGGGGAGCTGTTTTTT.

As concerns this clone: In the same sample, other DNA sequences code for this CDR3. V gene TRBV5-1 combines with J gene TRBJ1-4; tentative D call: TRBD1 (5 bases). The CDR3 sequence is 15 residues long. Germline assignment: CDR1 SGHRS and CDR2 YFSETQ. V was shortened by 0 bases and J by 0 bases, with 6 bases between the two germline ends. The CDR3 nucleotides are TGCGCCAGCAGCTTGGGACAGACAACTAATGAAAAACTGTTTTTT. Translated, it gives CASSLGQTTNEKLFF.